The source of this TCR beta chain is a study of beta chain features in type 1 diabetes. In the case of this clone: Its cognate antigen is unknown.

Naive, central memory, regulatory and stem cell-like memory cells within the CD4+ compartment were sorted using CD45RO/CCR7/CD25/CD127/CD95/CD27. General study points: Naive, central memory and Treg TCRB repertoires appeared more alike in patients than in healthy donors.

With 0 bases removed from V and 5 bases from J, the gap between germline ends came to 14 bases. This CDR3 spans 15 amino acids. CDR1 is SGDLS and CDR2 is YYNGEE in the germline V gene. TCRB transcripts that were expressed got sequenced, as all of the isolated RNA had been reverse transcribed. TCRdb's table, derived via immunoSEQ multiplex PCR, lists solely in-frame clones and lacks some. The sample records 200,000 to 250,000 clones, roughly 70% being singletons. The chain is built from TRBV9 and TRBJ2-5; tentative D call: TRBD2 (5 bases). Specimen: naive CD4+ T cells from blood. The clonotype comes from a man younger than 40 in good health. CDR3 coding DNA: TGTGCCAGCAGCGTAGCTACGGGAAGAGGGGAGACCCAGTACTTC. Translated: CASSVATGRGETQYF.